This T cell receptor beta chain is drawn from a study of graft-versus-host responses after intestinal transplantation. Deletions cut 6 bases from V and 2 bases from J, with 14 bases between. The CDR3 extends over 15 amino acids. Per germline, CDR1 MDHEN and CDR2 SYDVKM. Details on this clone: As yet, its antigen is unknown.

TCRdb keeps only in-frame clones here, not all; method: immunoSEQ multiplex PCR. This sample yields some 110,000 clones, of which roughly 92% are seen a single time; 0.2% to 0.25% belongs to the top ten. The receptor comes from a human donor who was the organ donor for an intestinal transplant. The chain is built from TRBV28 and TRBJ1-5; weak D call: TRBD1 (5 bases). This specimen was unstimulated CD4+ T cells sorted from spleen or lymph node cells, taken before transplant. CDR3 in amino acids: CASSRTWGGNQPQHF. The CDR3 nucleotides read TGTGCCAGCAGCAGAACCTGGGGGGGCAATCAGCCCCAGCATTTT.